The 7 T cell receptor beta chains presented below share a single source sample, sequenced in a study of blood T cells in healthy people across ages. PCR was performed a second time for about 7 to 11 cycles using a sample-barcoded 5' primer and a J-beta primer mix. TCRdb analysed the 5' RACE reads with MiXCR anew, one entry per CDR3 protein. The data contain fewer than 600,000 distinct CDR3 sequences, 27% of them singletons. The same data also went into a second study, on T cells of mothers and their children.

The sample taken for sequencing was blood. The source is a boy aged 2-15 years in good health.

This clonotype was picked up a small number of times. The gene calls are TRBV20-1 and TRBJ2-1, with a tentative D call TRBD2 (5 bases). V lost 0 bases to trimming and J lost 6 bases, with 18 bases between them. Germline CDR1 and CDR2: DFQATT and SNEGSKA (reference sequence). The CDR3 is 16 residues long. CDR3: CSARDGYGSGTNEQFF. As DNA, the CDR3 is TGCAGTGCTAGAGATGGCTACGGTTCGGGAACCAATGAGCAGTTCTTC.

This clonotype was seen a handful of times. The V gene is TRBV29-1, the J gene TRBJ2-3; 8 nucleotides align to TRBD2. Trimming cost V 8 bases and J 4 bases; bases outside gene matches: 8. In germline, CDR1 is SQVTM, CDR2 ANQGSEA. The CDR3 is made up of 13 amino acids. DNA for the CDR3: TGCAGCTTAAAAGCGGGAGTGTCAGATACGCAGTATTTT. It is translated as CSLKAGVSDTQYF.

The chain has TRBV4-2 and TRBJ2-5, with 7 positions matching TRBD2. V dropped 0 bases and J dropped 2; count of bases not matched to a gene: 3. Germline V gives CDR1 LGHNA, CDR2 YNFKEQ. The CDR3 covers 15 residues. CDR3 in amino acids: CASSQEWGGQETQYF. DNA of the CDR3: TGTGCCAGCAGCCAAGAATGGGGGGGGCAAGAGACCCAGTACTTC.

A remark on this clonotype: The junction shows a germline mismatch at one end, possibly a read error. V gene TRBV20-1 combines with J gene TRBJ2-1; the D is unclear. CDR1 DFQATT and CDR2 SNEGSKA come from the germline V gene (reference sequence). CDR3 length: 15 amino acids. The DNA of the CDR3 is TGCAGTGCTGGAGATCCAGGCGTCTCCTACAATGAGCAGTTCTTC. Its translation: CSAGDPGVSYNEQFF.

The DNA for the CDR3 is TGCGCCAGCAGCCTTGGGACTAGCGATAGCTACGAGCAGTACTTC. It translates to CASSLGTSDSYEQYF. The V call is TRBV4-3, the J call TRBJ2-7, with 10 bases lining up with TRBD2. The J segment lost 3 bases and the V segment lost 4 bases, leaving 6 bases of the junction unmatched. The CDR3 consists of 15 residues. Per germline, CDR1 LGHNA and CDR2 YSLEER.

The rearrangement links TRBV12-3 or TRBV12-4 to TRBJ2-5; TRBD2 is a possible D gene (6 bases). The CDR3 is 18 residues long. V was shortened by 2 bases and J by 8 bases, with 27 bases between the two germline ends. The CDR3: CASSLRLGTRSGMRTQYF. CDR3 nucleotides: TGTGCCAGCAGTTTAAGGTTGGGGACTCGTTCCGGGATGCGAACCCAGTACTTC.

The rearrangement links TRBV6-2 or TRBV6-3 to TRBJ1-2; tentative D call: TRBD1 (5 bases). The germline V gene has CDR1 MNHEY and CDR2 SVGEGT. V was trimmed by 4 bases and J by 6 bases, leaving 12 bases between them. The length of the CDR3 is 13 residues. CDR3 loop: CASSFRVADGYTF. For the CDR3, the DNA is TGTGCCAGCAGTTTCAGGGTCGCCGATGGCTACACCTTC.